A single sample is the source of the 20 T cell receptor beta chains below, sequenced in a study of blood T cell repertoires in COVID-19 (TCRdb year 2020). Library method: the immunoSEQ multiplex PCR assay. Here the immuneACCESS table is served through TCRdb, limited to in-frame sequences with V and J called. Missing clones are a known gap in these copies; in checked studies unresolved V genes cover under half, and the rest lacks a known reason. In this sample the table shows some 180,000 clones, more than 70% of which occur a single time. The ten largest clones capture 18% of the sample. Sequences were obtained from peripheral blood. The receptor source for this set is a man aged 45-60 years with COVID-19, enrolled during active disease.

This chain joins TRBV18 and TRBJ2-7, with a tentative D call TRBD1 (6 bases). This CDR3 spans 18 amino acids. Germline V gene data show CDR1 as KGHSH and CDR2 as LQKENI. Trimming cost V 0 bases and J 3 bases, with 21 bases left between them. CDR3 DNA: TGTGCCAGCTCACCACCTCACACGGCAAGGGGGAAGAACTACGAGCAGTACTTC. Protein product: CASSPPHTARGKNYEQYF. Looking up the rest from reference TRBV18 and TRBJ2-7 gives the full variable domain: NAGVMQNPRHLVRRRGQEARLRCSPMKGHSHVYWYRQLPEEGLKFMVYLQKENIIDESGMPKERFSAEFPKEGPSILRIQQVVRGDSAAYFCASSPPHTARGKNYEQYFGPGTRLTVT.

The CDR3 here is CASSSWGVDEQYF. The CDR3, as DNA: TGTGCCAGCAGCTCTTGGGGGGTTGACGAGCAGTACTTC. The chain has TRBV5-4 and TRBJ2-7; TRBD2 might be the D (6 bases). In germline, CDR1 is SGHNT, CDR2 YYREEE (reference sequence). This CDR3 has 13 amino acids. Trimming took off 3 bases at V and 5 bases at J, with 12 bases between the two ends.

The chain has TRBV4-2 and TRBJ1-1; no reliable D call. The V end lost 0 bases, the J end lost 4 bases, and 12 bases lay between the germline ends. CDR1 is LGHNA and CDR2 is YNFKEQ in the germline V gene. The CDR3 is 15 amino acids. The CDR3 bases are TGTGCCAGCAGCCAAGACGTAGCGAGAGTCACTGAAGCTTTCTTT. Its translation is CASSQDVARVTEAFF.

This clone was observed a handful of times. The chain uses TRBV18 and TRBJ2-7; D uncertain. Trimming cost V 2 bases and J 2 bases, with 10 bases left between them. The germline CDR1 and CDR2 sequences are KGHSH and LQKENI. CDR3 size: 14 residues. CDR3 sequence reads: CASSPKTPPYEQYF. In DNA form, the CDR3 reads TGTGCCAGCTCACCAAAGACACCTCCCTACGAGCAGTACTTC.

This chain links TRBV13 with TRBJ2-7, with D possibly being TRBD2 (6 bases). Germline V lookup: CDR1 PRHDT, CDR2 FYEKMQ (reference sequence). The CDR3 length is 17 residues. V was clipped by 6 bases and J by 6 bases, with 27 bases between them. CDR3 in DNA: TGTGCCAGCAGTTCTATGTGGGTTGGAGGGGCCCCGGGCGAGCAGTACTTC. It yields the protein CASSSMWVGGAPGEQYF.

The chain combines TRBV7-2 with TRBJ2-5; tentatively, D is TRBD1 (6 bases). Trimming cost V 4 bases and J 9 bases, with 27 bases left between them. The CDR3 is 17 residues long. The germline CDR1 and CDR2 sequences are SGHTA and FQGNSA. The DNA for the CDR3 is TGTGCCAGCAGCTGGAGCCGGGACATAGAGGGATCAAGGGCCCAGTACTTC. Translated, it gives CASSWSRDIEGSRAQYF.

This clone was detected a few times. The chain couples TRBV10-3 to TRBJ2-5; 9 bases fit TRBD1. Germline V gene sequence: CDR1 ENHRY, CDR2 SYGVKD. The junction had 2 bases not matched to a gene; V was cut back by 6 bases and J by 3 bases. The CDR3 runs to 13 residues. The CDR3 DNA is TGTGCCATCAGGGGACAGGGAGAAGAGACCCAGTACTTC. This gives the protein CAIRGQGEETQYF.

The V and J genes are TRBV3-1 (or the pseudogene TRBV3-2) and TRBJ2-1, with D uncertain. V lost 6 bases and J 5 bases, leaving 8 bases between the germline ends. Germline V gene sequence: CDR1 LGHDT, CDR2 YNNKEL (reference sequence). The CDR3 runs to 12 residues. CDR3 amino acids: CASSPLNNEQFF. CDR3 sequence (DNA): TGTGCCAGCAGTCCCCTAAACAATGAGCAGTTCTTC.

CDR3 DNA: TGTGCCAGCAGCTTAGCCGGGTACACTGAAGCTTTCTTT. It codes for CASSLAGYTEAFF. This chain joins TRBV11-1 and TRBJ1-1; D remains unclear. CDR3 length equals 13 residues. The V end lost 0 bases, the J end lost 3 bases, and 5 bases lay between the germline ends. Germline CDR1 SGHAT, CDR2 FQDESV (reference sequence).

The V call is TRBV18, the J call TRBJ1-2, with 9 nucleotides matching TRBD1. Germline assignment: CDR1 KGHSH and CDR2 LQKENI. Trimming cost V 6 bases and J 9 bases; bases outside gene matches: 8. CDR3 size: 13 residues. The CDR3 region has the DNA TGTGCCAGCTCTCCAGAACAGGGGGCTAGCTACACCTTC. This gives the protein CASSPEQGASYTF.

The gene calls are TRBV4-1 and TRBJ2-7; the match to TRBD1 covers 8 bases. The CDR3 loop spans 16 amino acids. Germline V gene lookup returns CDR1 MGHRA and CDR2 YSYEKL. Unmatched junction bases numbered 10, after V lost 0 bases and J lost 6 bases. CDR3 DNA: TGCGCCAGCAGCCAAGATATGGGACAGGTGGGCATCGAGCAGTACTTC. This encodes CASSQDMGQVGIEQYF.

The chain carries TRBV6-6 and TRBJ1-2; 10 bases align to TRBD1. This CDR3 spans 15 amino acids. Per the germline V gene, CDR1 is MNHNY and CDR2 is SVGAGI (reference sequence). Trimming cost V 4 bases and J 8 bases; bases outside gene matches: 10. In DNA form, the CDR3 reads TGTGCCAGCAGTTTCAACCCGACAGGGGGCCGGGGCTACACCTTC. Its translation: CASSFNPTGGRGYTF.

The CDR3 DNA sequence: TGTGCCAGCAGCTTAGCCAGGGGGCTTGAAAACACCATATATTTT. Protein sequence: CASSLARGLENTIYF. The chain employs TRBV13 and TRBJ1-3; 8 bases line up with TRBD1. The CDR3 extends over 15 amino acids. Germline CDR1 and CDR2: PRHDT and FYEKMQ (reference sequence). After removal of 1 base from V and 6 bases from J, the junction contained 5 bases not matched to a gene.

The genes are TRBV24-1 and TRBJ1-2; TRBD1 agrees at 9 bases. This CDR3 region has 16 residues. The germline gives CDR1 KGHDR, CDR2 SFDVKD. V dropped 0 bases and J dropped 6; count of bases not matched to a gene: 7. CDR3 coding DNA: TGTGCCACCAGTGATTTGAGCTCGGGACAGGGCGATGGCTACACCTTC. Translation gives CATSDLSSGQGDGYTF.

The chain combines TRBV25-1 with TRBJ1-2, with 9 bases that match TRBD1. This CDR3 spans 14 amino acids. V shed 7 bases and J 4 bases; nucleotides not matched to a gene: 7. The germline V gene has CDR1 MGHDK and CDR2 SYGVNS. DNA for the CDR3: TGTGCCAGCACCGGGACAGGGCTGTTCTATGGCTACACCTTC. Its protein is CASTGTGLFYGYTF.

The V call is TRBV7-3, the J call TRBJ1-6; 7 bases fit TRBD1. The CDR3 runs to 15 residues. Looked up from germline, CDR1 is SGHTA and CDR2 is FQGTGA. The ends lost 1 base at V and 7 bases at J; junction bases unmatched: 4. The CDR3: CASSLRDSKNSPLHF. DNA for the CDR3: TGTGCCAGCAGCTTAAGGGACAGCAAGAATTCACCCCTCCACTTT.

The chain employs TRBV6-1 and TRBJ1-5; 10 bases agree with TRBD1. This CDR3 is built from 16 residues. The trim removed 2 bases at V and 2 bases at J, leaving 3 bases unmatched. In germline, CDR1 is MNHNS, CDR2 SASEGT. The CDR3: CASSEIGTGGNQPQHF. The CDR3 DNA reads TGTGCCAGCAGTGAAATAGGGACAGGGGGCAATCAGCCCCAGCATTTT.

The rearrangement uses TRBV27 and TRBJ1-3, with TRBD1 matching over 7 bases. The germline gives CDR1 MNHEY, CDR2 SMNVEV (reference sequence). V gave up 5 bases and J gave up 0 bases; unmatched junction bases: 7. This CDR3 is 16 amino acids long. As DNA, the CDR3 is TGTGCCAGCAGTCCGGGACAGTCGTACTCTGGAAACACCATATATTTT. Translated, it gives CASSPGQSYSGNTIYF.

The rearrangement uses TRBV18 and TRBJ1-2; 10 nucleotides align to TRBD1. Germline values: CDR1 KGHSH, CDR2 LQKENI. The length of the CDR3 is 15 residues. The ends lost 3 bases at V and 5 bases at J; junction bases unmatched: 6. CDR3 DNA sequence: TGTGCCAGCTCACCCGAGACAGGGGGCTGGTATGGCTACACCTTC. As protein: CASSPETGGWYGYTF.

V gene TRBV7-3 combines with J gene TRBJ2-1; 12 nucleotides agree with TRBD2. Germline CDR1 SGHTA, CDR2 FQGTGA. V was pared by 3 bases and J by 5 bases, with 5 bases of the junction left unmatched. This CDR3 comprises 16 residues. CDR3 loop: CASSFAGTSGHNEQFF. The CDR3 DNA follows: TGTGCCAGCAGCTTCGCCGGGACTAGCGGGCACAATGAGCAGTTCTTC.